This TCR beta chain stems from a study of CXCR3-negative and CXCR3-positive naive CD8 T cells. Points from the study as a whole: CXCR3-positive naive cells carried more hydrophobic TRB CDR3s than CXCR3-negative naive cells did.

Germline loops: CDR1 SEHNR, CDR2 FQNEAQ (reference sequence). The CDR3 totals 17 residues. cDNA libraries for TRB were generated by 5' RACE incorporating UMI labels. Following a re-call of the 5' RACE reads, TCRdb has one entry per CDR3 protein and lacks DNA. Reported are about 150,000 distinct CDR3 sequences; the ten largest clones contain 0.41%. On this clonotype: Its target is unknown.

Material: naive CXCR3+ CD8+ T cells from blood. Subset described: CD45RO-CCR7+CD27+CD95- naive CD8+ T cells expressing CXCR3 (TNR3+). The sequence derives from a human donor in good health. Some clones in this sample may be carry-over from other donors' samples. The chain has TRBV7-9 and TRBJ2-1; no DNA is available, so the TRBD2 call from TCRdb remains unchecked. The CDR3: CASSSRLAGGHYNEQFF.